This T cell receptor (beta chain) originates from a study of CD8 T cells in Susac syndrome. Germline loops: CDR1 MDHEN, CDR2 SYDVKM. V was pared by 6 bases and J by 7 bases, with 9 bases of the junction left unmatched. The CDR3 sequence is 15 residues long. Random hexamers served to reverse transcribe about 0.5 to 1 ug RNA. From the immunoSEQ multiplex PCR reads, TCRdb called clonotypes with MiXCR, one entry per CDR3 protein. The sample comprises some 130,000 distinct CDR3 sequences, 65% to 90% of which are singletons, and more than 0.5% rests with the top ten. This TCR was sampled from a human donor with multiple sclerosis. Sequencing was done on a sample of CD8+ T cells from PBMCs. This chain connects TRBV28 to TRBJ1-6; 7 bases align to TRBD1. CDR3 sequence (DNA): TGTGCCAGCAGACCTCGGACAGGTGGCAATTCACCCCTCCACTTT. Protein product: CASRPRTGGNSPLHF.